This T cell receptor (beta chain) derives from a study of control samples from healthy donors and cancer patients. The V gene lost 2 bases and the J gene lost 4 bases, with 8 bases spanning the gap. There are 13 residues in the CDR3. The V gene's germline CDR1 is SGHRS and CDR2 YFSETQ. Sequenced by immunoSEQ multiplex PCR; TCRdb stores in-frame clones only, minus some. The table includes approximately 9,900 clones, roughly nine tenths detected once. This receptor was identified in a man in his sixties with colorectal cancer. The chain combines TRBV5-1 with TRBJ2-3; D is unresolved. The sequenced sample was PBMCs. The CDR3 loop reads CASSLAVADTQYF. The CDR3 coding sequence is TGCGCCAGCAGCTTAGCCGTGGCAGATACGCAGTATTTT.